Only a few counts were recorded for the clone carrying this T cell receptor beta chain. Its cognate antigen is unknown. It was with a sample-barcoded 5' primer and a J-beta primer mix that a second PCR of about 7 to 12 cycles was run. Through a template-switch adaptor with 12 random nucleotides, each cDNA molecule received a tag. TCRdb called the 5' RACE reads again in MiXCR, with one record for every CDR3 protein. In the table there are 600,000 or so distinct CDR3 sequences, about 45% of which are singletons. This CDR3 contains 12 residues. Trimming removed 3 bases from V and 5 bases from J, with 7 bases in between. The sample is drawn from a study of blood T cells in healthy people across ages. Whole-study findings and limits: More naive CD4+ cells and higher diversity were found in long-lived than in aged donors.

The gene calls are TRBV12-3 or TRBV12-4 and TRBJ2-5; a possible D gene is TRBD2 (5 bases). What was sequenced was blood. This sequence was found in an elderly man in good health. This CDR3 reads CASSFRGETQYF. CDR3 sequence (DNA): TGTGCCAGCAGTTTCAGAGGGGAGACCCAGTACTTC.